This TCR beta chain was sequenced for a study of technical replicates of blood from a few donors. Method: immunoSEQ multiplex PCR; TCRdb's copy keeps in-frame clones and lacks some. Of approximately 79,000 clones listed, about 92% are singletons. Trimming removed 0 bases from V and 5 bases from J; junction bases left unmatched: 5. The CDR3 loop spans 16 amino acids. Germline assignment: CDR1 PRHDT and CDR2 FYEKMQ (reference sequence). The specimen sequenced was T cells isolated from PBMCs. The rearrangement links TRBV13 to TRBJ2-5; 11 nucleotides agree with TRBD1. The clonotype comes from a human donor in good health. CDR3 nucleotide sequence: TGTGCCAGCAGCTTAGGAGGACAGGGGGCTGTGGAGACCCAGTACTTC. It yields the protein CASSLGGQGAVETQYF. Full variable domain (outside the CDR3, taken from reference TRBV13 and TRBJ2-5): AAGVIQSPRHLIKEKRETATLKCYPIPRHDTVYWYQQGPGQDPQFLISFYEKMQSDKGSIPDRFSAQQFSDYHSELNMSSLELGDSALYFCASSLGGQGAVETQYFGPGTRLLVL.